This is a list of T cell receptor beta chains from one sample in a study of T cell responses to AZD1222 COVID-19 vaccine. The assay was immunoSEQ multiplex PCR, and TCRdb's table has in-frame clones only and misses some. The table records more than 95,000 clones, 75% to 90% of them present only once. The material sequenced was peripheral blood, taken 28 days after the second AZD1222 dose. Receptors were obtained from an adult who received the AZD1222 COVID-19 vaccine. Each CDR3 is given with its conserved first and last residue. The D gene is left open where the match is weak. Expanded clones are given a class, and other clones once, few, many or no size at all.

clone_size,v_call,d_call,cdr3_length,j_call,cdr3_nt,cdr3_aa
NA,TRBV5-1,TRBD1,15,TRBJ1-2,TGCGCCAGCAGCTTGGATAGCGGGACAGCAGATGGCTACACCTTC,CASSLDSGTADGYTF
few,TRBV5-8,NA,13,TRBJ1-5,TGTGCCAGCAGCTTGGTCCAGGGGCAGCCCCAGCATTTT,CASSLVQGQPQHF
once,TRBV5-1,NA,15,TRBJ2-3,TGCGCCAGCAGCCTTGCCGGGAGAGGCACAGATACGCAGTATTTT,CASSLAGRGTDTQYF
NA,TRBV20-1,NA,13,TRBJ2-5,TGCAGTGCTAGTATACTAAACCAAGAGACCCAGTACTTC,CSASILNQETQYF
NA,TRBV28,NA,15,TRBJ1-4,TGTGCCAGCAGTTCGTACAGGGCAACTAATGAAAAACTGTTTTTT,CASSSYRATNEKLFF
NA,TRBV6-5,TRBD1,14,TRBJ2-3,TGTGCCACCCGCCGGGACAGGTCCACAGATACGCAGTATTTT,CATRRDRSTDTQYF
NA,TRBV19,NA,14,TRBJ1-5,TGTGCCAGTAGTATGGGGCAGAGCAATCAGCCCCAGCATTTT,CASSMGQSNQPQHF
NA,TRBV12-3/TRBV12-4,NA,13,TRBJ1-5,TGTGCCAGCAGTCCCCAGAGAAATCAGCCCCAGCATTTT,CASSPQRNQPQHF
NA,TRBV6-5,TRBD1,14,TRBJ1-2,TGTGCCAGCAATGCTGCGGACAGGGTGGATGGCTACACCTTC,CASNAADRVDGYTF
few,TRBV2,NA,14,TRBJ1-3,TGTGCCAGCGGTTCTGAGGGTTCCGGAAACACCATATATTTT,CASGSEGSGNTIYF
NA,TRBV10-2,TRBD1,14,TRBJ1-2,TGCGCCAGCAGTGAGTCACAGGGGAACTATGGCTACACCTTC,CASSESQGNYGYTF
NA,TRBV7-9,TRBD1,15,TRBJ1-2,TGTGCCAGCAGCAACCAGGGACAGCACTTGAATGGCTACACCTTC,CASSNQGQHLNGYTF